This TCR beta chain was recovered during a study of Graves' ophthalmopathy and Graves' hyperthyroidism. RNA transcripts provided the template for amplifying TCR beta CDR3 regions. In the first round, RT-PCR was carried out with HTBI primers, and a multiplex PCR formed the second round. TCRdb fed the multiplex PCR reads into MiXCR, producing one record per CDR3 protein. The table lists about 210,000 distinct CDR3 sequences, 29% of them singletons. There are many counts of this clonotype. Sequencing used peripheral blood. This clonotype was obtained from a man aged 50 to 59 with Graves' ophthalmopathy.

The CDR3 region is CASSFGPGLTGELFF. The CDR3 DNA follows: TGTGCCAGCAGCTTTGGGCCAGGGTTGACCGGGGAGCTGTTTTTT. This chain connects TRBV5-6 to TRBJ2-2; TRBD1 might be the D (5 bases). The CDR3 consists of 15 residues. CDR1 and CDR2 from the germline V gene are SGHDT and YYEEEE. V was cut by 2 bases and J by 5 bases, with 13 bases left in between.